Presented here are 9 T cell receptor beta chains from one specimen sequenced in a study of T cells in Graves' hyperthyroidism and ophthalmopathy. RNA transcripts gave rise to amplified TCR beta CDR3 regions. The HTBI primer set was used in a first-round RT-PCR of the TCR CDR3. TCRdb itself ran the multiplex PCR reads through MiXCR, one entry per CDR3 protein. The sample lists around 720,000 distinct CDR3 sequences; roughly 32% were seen once. Sequencing was done on a sample of blood. Receptors were obtained from a woman in her forties with Graves' hyperthyroidism.

About this clonotype itself: The CDR3 carries no conserved terminal phenylalanine or tryptophan, so it likely arises from a read error. The chain recombines TRBV5-6 with TRBJ1-1; D not resolved. Germline V CDR1 and CDR2: SGHDT, YYEEEE. The CDR3 is 12 amino acids. V lost 4 bases and J 3 bases, leaving 7 bases between the germline ends. CDR3 loop: CASSPGDTEAFL. The CDR3 DNA reads TGTGCCAGCAGCCCTGGGGACACTGAAGCTTTCCTT.

The sample holds a few counts of this clonotype. The V call is TRBV5-1, the J call TRBJ1-4; D unresolved. V gave up 0 bases and J gave up 7 bases, with 10 bases separating them. Germline-derived CDR1 and CDR2 are SGHRS and YFSETQ. The CDR3 is 14 residues long. CDR3 sequence: CASSLAAGAEKLFF. CDR3 nucleotides: TGCGCCAGCAGCTTGGCGGCAGGCGCTGAAAAACTGTTTTTT.

The rearrangement links TRBV4-1 to TRBJ1-2; D is perhaps TRBD1 (5 bases). Germline V gene lookup returns CDR1 MGHRA and CDR2 YSYEKL. V lost 4 bases and J 4 bases, leaving 19 bases between the germline ends. The CDR3 length is 16 residues. The CDR3 here is CASSPRDAEVIYGYTF. CDR3 nucleotide sequence: TGCGCCAGCAGCCCTAGGGACGCCGAGGTGATCTATGGCTACACCTTC.

This clonotype turned up a few times. V and J are TRBV6-5 and TRBJ1-2, with D possibly being TRBD1 (5 bases). The germline V and J ends were trimmed by 4 bases and 4 bases, with 16 bases remaining between them. The CDR3 length is 15 residues. Germline lookup yields CDR1 MNHEY and CDR2 SVGAGI. The CDR3 is CASSSGGESVYGYTF. DNA of the CDR3: TGTGCCAGCAGTTCGGGGGGGGAGTCGGTCTATGGCTACACCTTC.

The sample holds many counts of this clonotype. The rearrangement links TRBV10-3 to TRBJ1-5; the D is unclear. V lost 6 bases and J 4 bases, leaving 10 bases between the germline ends. The CDR3 spans 13 residues. Germline V CDR1 and CDR2: ENHRY, SYGVKD. CDR3 coding DNA: TGTGCCATCAGACCCGACTGGAATCAGCCCCAGCATTTT. Translation: CAIRPDWNQPQHF.

This rearrangement joins TRBV12-3 or TRBV12-4 to TRBJ1-1; D might be TRBD1 (5 bases). With 10 bases removed from V and 5 bases from J, the gap between germline ends came to 20 bases. CDR3 length: 14 amino acids. The CDR3 DNA reads as TGTGCCACCATACGAACAAGGGGCCGGACTGAAGCTTTCTTT. As protein: CATIRTRGRTEAFF.

J is TRBJ1-5 and V is TRBV7-2; maybe TRBD1 (5 bases). This CDR3 spans 14 amino acids. CDR1 and CDR2 (germline): SGHTA, FQGNSA. The V end was cut by 5 bases, the J end by 7 bases, with 15 bases between. CDR3 in DNA: TGTGCCAGCAGCCCCCGGGGCGGTTCCCAGCCCCAGCATTTT. As protein: CASSPRGGSQPQHF.

The chain joins TRBV7-2 to TRBJ1-6; unclear D gene. CDR3 length equals 15 residues. The germline V and J ends were trimmed by 1 base and 8 bases, with 12 bases remaining between them. Germline-derived CDR1 and CDR2 are SGHTA and FQGNSA. This chain's CDR3 is CASSLGSNFHSPLHF. The DNA of the CDR3 is TGTGCCAGCAGCTTAGGCAGCAACTTCCATTCACCCCTCCACTTT.

Only a few counts were recorded for this clonotype. The junction departs from the called germline gene at one end, perhaps through a read error. V gene TRBV20-1 combines with J gene TRBJ2-5; D unclear. This CDR3 comprises 9 residues. The germline V gene encodes CDR1 DFQATT and CDR2 SNEGSKA (reference sequence). CDR3 coding DNA: TGCAGTGCTAGAGAGCCCCAGTACTTC. It specifies CSAREPQYF.